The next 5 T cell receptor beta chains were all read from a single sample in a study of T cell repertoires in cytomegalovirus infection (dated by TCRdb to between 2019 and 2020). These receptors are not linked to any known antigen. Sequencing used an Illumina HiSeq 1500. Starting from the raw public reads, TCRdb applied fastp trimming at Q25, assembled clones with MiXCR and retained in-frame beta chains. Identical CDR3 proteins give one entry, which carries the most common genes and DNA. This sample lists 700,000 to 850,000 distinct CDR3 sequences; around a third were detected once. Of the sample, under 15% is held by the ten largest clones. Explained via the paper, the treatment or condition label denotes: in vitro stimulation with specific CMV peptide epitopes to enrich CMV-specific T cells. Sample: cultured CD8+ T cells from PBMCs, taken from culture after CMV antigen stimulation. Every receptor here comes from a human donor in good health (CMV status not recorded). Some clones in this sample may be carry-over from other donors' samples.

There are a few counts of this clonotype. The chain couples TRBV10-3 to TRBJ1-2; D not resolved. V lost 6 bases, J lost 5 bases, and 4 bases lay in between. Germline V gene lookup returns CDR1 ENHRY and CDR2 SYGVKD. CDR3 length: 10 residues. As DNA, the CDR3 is TGTGCCATCAGGGGGTATGGCTACACCTTC. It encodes CAIRGYGYTF.

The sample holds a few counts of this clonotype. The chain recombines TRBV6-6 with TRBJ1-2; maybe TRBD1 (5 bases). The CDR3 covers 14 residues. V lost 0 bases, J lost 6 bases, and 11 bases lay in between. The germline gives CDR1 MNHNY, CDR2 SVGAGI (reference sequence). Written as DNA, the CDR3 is TGTGCCAGCAGTTACTCGGAGCGGGGCAATGGCTACACCTTC. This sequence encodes CASSYSERGNGYTF.

Here the CDR3 reads CASSSQGLYGYTF. The CDR3 region has the DNA TGTGCCAGCAGCTCTCAGGGACTCTATGGCTACACCTTC. The V and J genes are TRBV7-8 and TRBJ1-2; D may be TRBD1 (5 bases). This CDR3 spans 13 amino acids. The germline V and J ends were trimmed by 4 bases and 4 bases, with 10 bases remaining between them. Germline V gene sequence: CDR1 SGHVS, CDR2 FQNEAQ.

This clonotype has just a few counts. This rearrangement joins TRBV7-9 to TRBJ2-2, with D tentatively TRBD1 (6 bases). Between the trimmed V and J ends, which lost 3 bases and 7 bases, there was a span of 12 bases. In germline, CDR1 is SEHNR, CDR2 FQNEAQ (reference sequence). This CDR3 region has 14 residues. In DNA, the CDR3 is TGTGCCAGCAGCTTCCGAGGGGGAGACGGGGAGCTGTTTTTT. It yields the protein CASSFRGGDGELFF.

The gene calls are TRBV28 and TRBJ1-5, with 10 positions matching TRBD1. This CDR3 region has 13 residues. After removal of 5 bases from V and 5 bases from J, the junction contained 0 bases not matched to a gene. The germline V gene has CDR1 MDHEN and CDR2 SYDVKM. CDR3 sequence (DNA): TGTGCCAGCAGTGACAGGGGGCATCAGCCCCAGCATTTT. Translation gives CASSDRGHQPQHF.